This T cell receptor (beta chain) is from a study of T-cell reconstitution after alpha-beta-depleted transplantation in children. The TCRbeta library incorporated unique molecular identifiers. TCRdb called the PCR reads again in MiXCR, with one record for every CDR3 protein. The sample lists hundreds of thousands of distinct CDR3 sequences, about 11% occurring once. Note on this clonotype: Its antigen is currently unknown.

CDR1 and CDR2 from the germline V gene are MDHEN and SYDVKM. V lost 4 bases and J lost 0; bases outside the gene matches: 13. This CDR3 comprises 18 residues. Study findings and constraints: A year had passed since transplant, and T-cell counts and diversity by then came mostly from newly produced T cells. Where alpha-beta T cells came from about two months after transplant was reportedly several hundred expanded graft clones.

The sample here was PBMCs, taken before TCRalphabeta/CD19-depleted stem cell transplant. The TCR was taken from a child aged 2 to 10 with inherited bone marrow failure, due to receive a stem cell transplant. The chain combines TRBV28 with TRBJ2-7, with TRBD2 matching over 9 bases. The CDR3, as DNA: TGTGCCAGCAGTTCGACCGGGACTAGCCTAATCCTCTCCTACGAGCAGTACTTC. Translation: CASSSTGTSLILSYEQYF.